This T cell receptor (beta chain) was sequenced for a study of blood T cells in healthy people across ages. The CDR3 consists of 12 residues. Germline V gene lookup returns CDR1 LGHDT and CDR2 YNNKEL (reference sequence). V lost 4 bases and J 7 bases, leaving 8 bases between the germline ends. Combining a sample-barcoded 5' primer with a J-beta primer mix, a second PCR ran for about 7 to 12 cycles. TCRdb passed the 5' RACE reads through MiXCR, listing each CDR3 protein once. The sample contains some 940,000 distinct CDR3 sequences, under 35% of which appear only once. The same sample was also studied in work on T cells of mothers and their children.

The material sequenced was blood. V and J are TRBV3-1 and TRBJ2-1; a weak D match, TRBD2 (5 bases). The source is a woman between 40 and 55 years old in good health. CDR3 nucleotide sequence: TGTGCCAGCAGCCGAGGCGGGAATGAGCAGTTCTTC. The encoded protein is CASSRGGNEQFF.